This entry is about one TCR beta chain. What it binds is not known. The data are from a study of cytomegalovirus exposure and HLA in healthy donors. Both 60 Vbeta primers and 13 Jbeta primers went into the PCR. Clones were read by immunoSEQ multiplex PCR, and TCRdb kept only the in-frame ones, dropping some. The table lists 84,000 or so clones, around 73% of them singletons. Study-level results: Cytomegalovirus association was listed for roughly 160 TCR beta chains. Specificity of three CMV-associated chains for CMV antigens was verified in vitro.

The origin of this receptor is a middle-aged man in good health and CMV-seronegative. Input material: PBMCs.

CDR3 amino acids: CASSEGQGYQPQHF. The CDR3 DNA sequence: TGTGCCAGCAGTGAAGGGCAGGGCTATCAGCCCCAGCATTTT. The chain is built from TRBV2 and TRBJ1-5; D might be TRBD1 (5 bases). Looked up from germline, CDR1 is SNHLY and CDR2 is FYNNEI. The CDR3 runs 14 residues. Trimming took 1 base from V and 5 from J, leaving 9 bases between them.